This entry describes one T cell receptor beta chain. These data belong to a study of shared T cell receptors in the human thymus. The method was immunoSEQ multiplex PCR; TCRdb's version includes in-frame clones alone and lacks a portion of them. Among about 500,000 clones listed, around three quarters were seen once. J gave up 5 bases and V 6 bases, and 7 bases lay outside the gene matches. The CDR3 is made up of 13 amino acids. Germline V CDR1 and CDR2: WSHSY, SAAADI. In addition, the sample was reused for a study of human thymus T cells. This second study notes: Those donating were healthy Finnish infants in corrective surgery for congenital heart defects. It was from resections taken during corrective heart surgery that the thymus tissue came. V and J genes seemed to be used with bias in thymic and blood repertoires. Related work found strong thymic repertoire overlap between unrelated individuals.

The chain is built from TRBV10-2 and TRBJ2-7; 7 nucleotides line up with TRBD1. The sequenced material came from thymocytes. The clonotype was recovered from a boy younger than two with a congenital heart defect. The CDR3 region has the DNA TGCGCCAGCAGGCTGACAGGGACCGACGAGCAGTACTTC. Its protein is CASRLTGTDEQYF.